The T cell receptor beta chain under discussion was sequenced for a study of cytomegalovirus exposure and HLA in healthy donors. The study, taken as a whole, reports: A missense variant in DCLRE1C was later tied to TCR beta V- and J-gene trimming. The investigators catalogued 150 to 200 TCR beta chains as cytomegalovirus-associated. The likely explanation for a cluster of highly shared sequence variants was sequencing artifact.

The PCR contained 60 Vbeta and 13 Jbeta primers. The assay was immunoSEQ multiplex PCR, and TCRdb's table has in-frame clones only and misses some. The sample lists about 91,000 clones, less than 70% seen once, with about 2.5% in the top ten. Nobody recorded the CMV serostatus of this donor. Deletions cut 4 bases from V and 5 bases from J, with 12 bases between. This CDR3 spans 13 amino acids. Per the germline V gene, CDR1 is MNHEY and CDR2 is SVGAGI. This clone was seen a handful of times. Its antigen is as yet unknown. The clonotype originates from a human donor in good health. V usage is TRBV6-5 and J usage is TRBJ2-7; the D gene is possibly TRBD1 (5 bases). The sequenced sample was PBMCs. This CDR3 reads CASSWGLRNEQYF. As DNA, the CDR3 is TGTGCCAGCAGTTGGGGCCTCAGAAACGAGCAGTACTTC.